What follows are 22 T cell receptor beta chains derived from one specimen sequenced in a study of T cell responses to AZD1222 COVID-19 vaccine. Measured with immunoSEQ multiplex PCR; TCRdb has only the in-frame clones, and not every one. The table shows just over 150,000 clones, with over 90% occurring only once. Sequences were derived from peripheral blood, sampled 28 days after the second AZD1222 dose. Receptors originate from an adult who received the AZD1222 COVID-19 vaccine.

Remarks on this clone: Relative to the germline gene, one junction end is altered; a read error may explain this. V and J are TRBV7-9 and TRBJ1-1; possible D gene TRBD1, 5 bases. The CDR3 is 13 amino acids. The germline V gene encodes CDR1 SEHNR and CDR2 FQNEAQ (reference sequence). The CDR3 nucleotides are TGTGCCAGCAGCAACCCCCCAGGGCTTGAACCTTTCTTT. It yields the protein CASSNPPGLEPFF.

The gene calls are TRBV28 and TRBJ1-1; perhaps TRBD1 as D (5 bases). Trimming cost V 4 bases and J 5 bases, with 11 bases left between them. This CDR3 spans 13 amino acids. Germline assignment: CDR1 MDHEN and CDR2 SYDVKM. CDR3 protein: CASSSRGWTEAFF. In nucleotides, the CDR3 is TGTGCCAGCAGTTCTCGGGGCTGGACTGAAGCTTTCTTT.

The chain joins TRBV2 to TRBJ1-1; TRBD1 is a possible D gene (5 bases). Trimming took off 2 bases at V and 3 bases at J, with 10 bases between the two ends. Germline V gene lookup returns CDR1 SNHLY and CDR2 FYNNEI. This CDR3 comprises 14 residues. The CDR3 bases are TGTGCCAGCAGTGAATGGGGGGGGGACACTGAAGCTTTCTTT. Amino acid sequence: CASSEWGGDTEAFF.

CDR3 sequence: CASSRSGGEHGYTF. CDR3 nucleotides: TGTGCCAGCAGCCGTTCAGGAGGGGAACATGGCTACACCTTC. The chain has TRBV3-1 (or the pseudogene TRBV3-2) and TRBJ1-2, with a tentative D call TRBD1 (5 bases). The CDR3 consists of 14 residues. Germline loops: CDR1 LGHDT, CDR2 YNNKEL (reference sequence). Trimming removed 4 bases from V and 6 bases from J, with 15 bases in between.

CDR3 protein: CASKPFTNNEQFF. The CDR3 region has the DNA TGTGCCAGCAAACCCTTCACAAACAATGAGCAGTTCTTC. The rearrangement joins TRBV11-2 to TRBJ2-1; D uncertain. Trimming pared 7 bases from V and 5 bases from J, leaving 12 bases between. This CDR3 comprises 13 residues. The germline V gene has CDR1 SGHAT and CDR2 FQNNGV.

This clone has just one count. This chain joins TRBV12-3 or TRBV12-4 and TRBJ1-5; a possible D gene is TRBD1 (5 bases). CDR3 size: 13 residues. Trimming took off 7 bases at V and 8 bases at J, with 15 bases between the two ends. The CDR3 DNA sequence: TGTGCCAGCAAAGCCCCGGGGGGGAAGCCCCAGCATTTT. Translating gives CASKAPGGKPQHF.

This chain uses TRBV11-1 with TRBJ1-1, with 9 bases aligning to TRBD1. Germline CDR1 SGHAT, CDR2 FQDESV (reference sequence). The J segment lost 5 bases and the V segment lost 6 bases, leaving 4 bases of the junction unmatched. There are 13 residues in the CDR3. CDR3 nucleotide sequence: TGTGCCAGCAGTCACAGGGGGCGGACTGAAGCTTTCTTT. Translation: CASSHRGRTEAFF.

The rearrangement uses TRBV9 and TRBJ2-1, with 10 bases identical to TRBD2. CDR1 is SGDLS and CDR2 is YYNGEE in the germline V gene. V trimming: 1 base; J trimming: 0 bases; junction bases outside the gene matches: 4. CDR3 length equals 17 residues. The DNA for the CDR3 is TGTGCCAGCAGCGTACCGGCTAGCGGGAGCTCCTACAATGAGCAGTTCTTC. Its translation is CASSVPASGSSYNEQFF.

The V call is TRBV5-5, the J call TRBJ2-5, with 10 bases that match TRBD1. There are 14 residues in the CDR3. The germline gives CDR1 SGHKS, CDR2 YYEKEE (reference sequence). Trimming at V came to 3 bases and at J to 8 bases, leaving 7 bases not matched to a gene. In nucleotides, the CDR3 is TGTGCCAGCAGCTCCGGGACAGGGGAGGATACCCAGTACTTC. This codes for CASSSGTGEDTQYF. The full variable domain, with the rest looked up from reference TRBV5-5 and TRBJ2-5, is DAGVTQSPTHLIKTRGQQVTLRCSPISGHKSVSWYQQVLGQGPQFIFQYYEKEERGRGNFPDRFSARQFPNYSSELNVNALLLGDSALYLCASSSGTGEDTQYFGPGTRLLVL.

This chain connects TRBV24-1 to TRBJ2-2; TRBD2 matches at 8 bases. From germline, CDR1 is KGHDR and CDR2 SFDVKD. The CDR3 totals 15 residues. The V segment lost 3 bases and the J segment 7 bases; nucleotides outside the gene matches: 6. CDR3 DNA: TGTGCCACCAGTGATCCGGGGGGGCGCGGCGGGGAGCTGTTTTTT. This translates into CATSDPGGRGGELFF.

This clone was counted a few times. The chain links TRBV6-1 to TRBJ1-6; D unresolved. The CDR3 length is 13 residues. Germline V gene sequence: CDR1 MNHNS, CDR2 SASEGT. Trimming took 1 base from V and 8 from J, leaving 6 bases between them. CDR3 in amino acids: CASSEVVYSPLHF. CDR3 sequence (DNA): TGTGCCAGCAGTGAAGTAGTGTATTCACCCCTCCACTTT.

The chain joins TRBV12-3 or TRBV12-4 to TRBJ1-1; D unresolved. The V gene lost 7 bases and the J gene lost 0 bases, with 3 bases spanning the gap. The CDR3 consists of 11 residues. The CDR3 DNA is TGTGCCAGCACTTTGAACACTGAAGCTTTCTTT. Protein: CASTLNTEAFF.

CDR3 coding DNA: TGTGCCAGTACCCCAGGAGGGTCGGGGAATTCACCCCTCCACTTT. Translated, it gives CASTPGGSGNSPLHF. The chain is built from TRBV19 and TRBJ1-6; no reliable D call. Germline-derived CDR1 and CDR2 are LNHDA and SQIVND (reference sequence). Trimming removed 7 bases at V and 7 bases at J, with 17 bases between. The CDR3 runs to 15 residues. Full variable domain (remainder filled in from reference TRBV19 and TRBJ1-6): DGGITQSPKYLFRKEGQNVTLSCEQNLNHDAMYWYRQDPGQGLRLIYYSQIVNDFQKGDIAEGYSVSREKKESFPLTVTSAQKNPTAFYLCASTPGGSGNSPLHFGNGTRLTVT.

The rearrangement links TRBV5-6 to TRBJ2-2; no clear D. CDR1 is SGHDT and CDR2 is YYEEEE in the germline V gene. The CDR3 is 13 amino acids. The V end lost 7 bases, the J end lost 6 bases, and 13 bases lay between the germline ends. For the CDR3, the DNA is TGTGCCAGCGCTCTGGGTAGGGCCGGGGAGCTGTTTTTT. Translating it yields CASALGRAGELFF.

The chain joins TRBV30 to TRBJ2-7; the match to TRBD1 covers 8 bases. CDR1 GTSNPN and CDR2 SVGIG come from the germline V gene (reference sequence). J was trimmed by 1 base and V by 3 bases; bases with no gene match: 8. The CDR3 totals 15 residues. CDR3 bases: TGTGCCTGGAGCCGATTTGGACAGGGATCCTACGAGCAGTACTTC. Translation: CAWSRFGQGSYEQYF.

The rearrangement joins TRBV7-2 to TRBJ1-3; D possibly corresponds to TRBD1 (6 bases). The CDR3 is made up of 16 amino acids. The ends were cut back, 0 bases at V and 0 bases at J, with 9 bases in the middle. Germline lookup yields CDR1 SGHTA and CDR2 FQGNSA. CDR3 sequence (DNA): TGTGCCAGCAGCTTAGCGACGGGGGCCTCTGGAAACACCATATATTTT. It yields the protein CASSLATGASGNTIYF.

The genes are TRBV28 and TRBJ1-1; the D is unclear. This CDR3 comprises 13 residues. CDR1 and CDR2 (germline): MDHEN, SYDVKM. The V end lost 5 bases, the J end lost 6 bases, and 13 bases lay between the germline ends. The CDR3 protein is CASSGTVSAEAFF. CDR3 DNA: TGTGCCAGCAGTGGAACAGTGAGCGCTGAAGCTTTCTTT.

This clone has more than one count but fewer than ten. CDR3 residues: CASSRQAGIYNSPLHF. In DNA form, the CDR3 reads TGTGCCAGCAGCAGACAAGCCGGGATCTATAATTCACCCCTCCACTTT. J is TRBJ1-6 and V is TRBV9; D remains unclear. This CDR3 is 16 amino acids long. V lost 4 bases, J lost 3 bases, and 14 bases lay in between. Per the germline V gene, CDR1 is SGDLS and CDR2 is YYNGEE.

The chain recombines TRBV15 with TRBJ2-2; no clear D. The CDR3 is made up of 15 amino acids. Trimming stripped 0 bases from V and 5 bases from J, with 10 bases between. Germline V CDR1 and CDR2: LNHNV, YYDKDF (reference sequence). The chain's CDR3 is CATSRDGRQTGELFF. The CDR3 coding sequence is TGTGCCACCAGCAGAGATGGCCGGCAAACCGGGGAGCTGTTTTTT.

This chain joins TRBV5-1 and TRBJ1-4, with no clear D. Trimming stripped 0 bases from V and 6 bases from J, with 9 bases between. Germline loops: CDR1 SGHRS, CDR2 YFSETQ. This CDR3 spans 14 amino acids. CDR3 in amino acids: CASSLGAMDEKLFF. The DNA for the CDR3 is TGCGCCAGCAGCTTGGGAGCGATGGATGAAAAACTGTTTTTT.

V is TRBV19 and J is TRBJ2-7, with D possibly matching TRBD1 (6 bases). The CDR3 has 13 amino acids. Trimming stripped 4 bases from V and 7 bases from J, with 14 bases between. CDR1 is LNHDA and CDR2 is SQIVND in the germline V gene (reference sequence). In DNA form, the CDR3 reads TGTGCCAGTAGTACAAACAGGGTTGAAGAGCAGTACTTC. Encoded protein: CASSTNRVEEQYF.

V usage is TRBV6-5 and J usage is TRBJ2-3; the D gene is possibly TRBD2 (6 bases). The germline gives CDR1 MNHEY, CDR2 SVGAGI. V was shortened by 4 bases and J by 0 bases, with 11 bases between the two germline ends. CDR3 length: 15 residues. CDR3 nucleotides: TGTGCCAGCAGTTTGGCCGCGGGGAGCACAGATACGCAGTATTTT. Its protein is CASSLAAGSTDTQYF.